This is a list of T cell receptor beta chains from one sample in a study of blood T cell repertoires in COVID-19. TCRdb's copy holds only in-frame clones and misses some; the assay was immunoSEQ multiplex PCR. The table includes about 240,000 clones, approximately 86% detected once. Material: peripheral blood. These receptors were taken from a woman in her 70s with active or convalescent COVID-19. The CDR3 runs from the conserved cysteine through the conserved F or W. A D gene is named only where the DNA matches it firmly. The listing skips clone size in some rows; elsewhere it reads once, few, many or a size class.

TGCGCCAGCAGCTTGGAGGGGATCGGCACAGATACGCAGTATTTT	CASSLEGIGTDTQYF	-	TRBV5-1	TRBJ2-3	-
TGTGCCAGCAGCTTGACAGGGAGGACTGAAGCTTTCTTT	CASSLTGRTEAFF	-	TRBV7-8	TRBJ1-1	TRBD1
TGTGCCAGCAGTTACTACGCAGGCTCCGAGCTGTTTTTT	CASSYYAGSELFF	-	TRBV6-2/TRBV6-3	TRBJ2-2	-
TGTGCCAGCAGTTTCGCGGGGAGCACTGAAGCTTTCTTT	CASSFAGSTEAFF	-	TRBV12-3/TRBV12-4	TRBJ1-1	-
TGTGCCAGCAGTGATACCCCAGGGAAAACCTATGGCTACACCTTC	CASSDTPGKTYGYTF	-	TRBV2	TRBJ1-2	-
TGTGCCAGCAGCAAGGGGGGGACTAATGAAAAACTGTTTTTT	CASSKGGTNEKLFF	-	TRBV9	TRBJ1-4	-
TGTGCCAGCAGCAGGGACGGAAGGGGGGATACGCAGTATTTT	CASSRDGRGDTQYF	-	TRBV7-2	TRBJ2-3	-
TGCAGCGTCGGGACTGACCAAAATCAGCCCCAGCATTTT	CSVGTDQNQPQHF	-	TRBV29-1	TRBJ1-5	-
TGTGCCAGCAGCATTACAGGTTCCCTCTCTGGAAACACCATATATTTT	CASSITGSLSGNTIYF	-	TRBV11-2	TRBJ1-3	-
TGTGCCAGCAGTCCCCGGGTAGGGGCGTCAGATACGCAGTATTTT	CASSPRVGASDTQYF	-	TRBV9	TRBJ2-3	-
TGCGCCAGTTCGGACAGAGCGAACACCGGGGAGCTGTTTTTT	CASSDRANTGELFF	-	TRBV4-3	TRBJ2-2	-
TGCGCCAGCAGCCGGGACTCCTACGAGCAGTACTTC	CASSRDSYEQYF	once	TRBV5-1	TRBJ2-7	-
TGTGCCATCGGGGACACGCGAACCAACGTCCTGACTTTC	CAIGDTRTNVLTF	few	TRBV10-3	TRBJ2-6	-
TGTGCCAGCAGCTACCCACCGACAGCTCTCCAATATGGCTACACCTTC	CASSYPPTALQYGYTF	-	TRBV7-9	TRBJ1-2	-
TGTGCCAGCAGTGTAAGCGATCTGGGCTATGGCTACACCTTC	CASSVSDLGYGYTF	-	TRBV6-4	TRBJ1-2	-
TGTGCCATCAGCGGTGATTCGATAGCCAAAAACATTCAGTACTTC	CAISGDSIAKNIQYF	once	TRBV10-3	TRBJ2-4	-
TGTGCCATCAGTGAGAAGACAGAGAGGGGCTACACCTTC	CAISEKTERGYTF	-	TRBV10-3	TRBJ1-2	-
TGTGCCAGCAGCTTAGTTATAGGGCAGGGCGGAAACACCATATATTTT	CASSLVIGQGGNTIYF	-	TRBV7-2	TRBJ1-3	-
TGTGCCAGCAGTATCGTAACCAGGGGAGCGGACTATGGCTACACCTTC	CASSIVTRGADYGYTF	-	TRBV12-1	TRBJ1-2	-
TGCGCCAGCACCGAAGCCGGGGGGACAATTTATGGCTACACCTTC	CASTEAGGTIYGYTF	once	TRBV5-1	TRBJ1-2	-
TGTGCCACCAGCTCCTCGGGAGACACTGAAGCTTTCTTT	CATSSSGDTEAFF	-	TRBV15	TRBJ1-1	-
TGTGCCAGCAGCCCCGGGGACACTCTCTACGAGCAGTACTTC	CASSPGDTLYEQYF	-	TRBV11-2	TRBJ2-7	-
TGTGCCAGCAGTTTATCGGAGGGGGCGTACTACGAGCAGTACTTC	CASSLSEGAYYEQYF	-	TRBV27	TRBJ2-7	-
TGTGCCAGCAGCCTGGGTACCAGGGGGAACGAAAAACTGTTTTTT	CASSLGTRGNEKLFF	-	TRBV5-8	TRBJ1-4	TRBD1
TGTGCCAGCTCCCTCGGGACTTCTGGCACAGATACGCAGTATTTT	CASSLGTSGTDTQYF	few	TRBV18	TRBJ2-3	-
TGTGCCAGTAGTAAACCCCCCAGGTTCGGGGGAGCTTTCTTT	CASSKPPRFGGAFF	few	TRBV19	TRBJ1-1	-
TGCGCCAGCAGCCGACCCGTAGCACGGGACAGGGGGTTCGGCAAAAACATTCAGTACTTC	CASSRPVARDRGFGKNIQYF	-	TRBV4-3	TRBJ2-4	TRBD1
TGTGCCACCAGTCCCCTACGGGGGAAAGGTGGAAACACCATATATTTT	CATSPLRGKGGNTIYF	-	TRBV24-1	TRBJ1-3	-
TGTGCCAGCAGCTTGGCCAGAGTACAGGAAGGCTACACCTTC	CASSLARVQEGYTF	-	TRBV5-5	TRBJ1-2	-
TGTGCCACCAGCAGCCAAGGGAGGGATGACCTGTTTTTT	CATSSQGRDDLFF	-	TRBV15	TRBJ1-4	-
TGCGCCAGCAGCACAGGGGCACTTGGCACTGAAGCTTTCTTT	CASSTGALGTEAFF	-	TRBV5-1	TRBJ1-1	TRBD1
TGTGCCAGCAGTTTAGCGGGAACAGGATCGGCTTTCTTT	CASSLAGTGSAFF	-	TRBV12-3/TRBV12-4	TRBJ1-1	-
TGTGCCAGTACCACACGACAGGGTTATGGCTACACCTTC	CASTTRQGYGYTF	-	TRBV19	TRBJ1-2	TRBD1
TGTGCCAGCAGCTTGAGGCGGACAGGGCTCGACGAGCAGTACTTC	CASSLRRTGLDEQYF	-	TRBV5-5	TRBJ2-7	TRBD1
TGTGCCAGCGGCCCTAAGAGGGTCGGAGGCTATGGCTACACCTTC	CASGPKRVGGYGYTF	-	TRBV6-5	TRBJ1-2	-
TGTGCCAGCACAGCTATCCAAGGGGGCGGCTACACCTTC	CASTAIQGGGYTF	-	TRBV7-9	TRBJ1-2	TRBD1
TGTGCCACCAGCAGAGATCCGAGGGGAGGATCACCCCTCCACTTT	CATSRDPRGGSPLHF	-	TRBV15	TRBJ1-6	-
TGTGCCAGCAGCTTAGTCGGGGGAACCTTCTCCTACAATGAGCAGTTCTTC	CASSLVGGTFSYNEQFF	-	TRBV11-2	TRBJ2-1	-
TGTGCCAGCAGCTTATCCGGGATGAACACTGAAGCTTTCTTT	CASSLSGMNTEAFF	once	TRBV7-9	TRBJ1-1	-
TGCGCCAGCAGCCCAGCGGAAAGGACAGGAGAGAATGGCTACACCTTC	CASSPAERTGENGYTF	few	TRBV4-3	TRBJ1-2	TRBD1
TGTGCCAGCAGCTTACAGCGGGGGGCGGTGACCGGGGAGCTGTTTTTT	CASSLQRGAVTGELFF	-	TRBV7-2	TRBJ2-2	TRBD2
TGTGCCAGCGAATCTGGCGGGGGACCCTACGAGCAGTACTTC	CASESGGGPYEQYF	-	TRBV7-9	TRBJ2-7	TRBD2
TGTGCCAGCAGCGTGGGACACAGGGAAGTCGCTGAAGCTTTCTTT	CASSVGHREVAEAFF	-	TRBV9	TRBJ1-1	-
TGTGCCAGCAGCCCCCCCTCTTACTACGAGCAGTACTTC	CASSPPSYYEQYF	-	TRBV7-2	TRBJ2-7	-
TGTGCCAGTAGTCCGCAGGGGCGAACTAATGAAAAACTGTTTTTT	CASSPQGRTNEKLFF	-	TRBV19	TRBJ1-4	-
TGTGCCACCAGTAATCGGTTCCCCAATTTCAACCCGAATGAAAAACTGTTTTTT	CATSNRFPNFNPNEKLFF	-	TRBV24-1	TRBJ1-4	-
TGTGCCAGTAGTATAGCGGGGGGAGGAACTGAAGCTTTCTTT	CASSIAGGGTEAFF	-	TRBV19	TRBJ1-1	-
TGTGCCAGCAGTAGTACCGGGTCAAACACCGGGGAGCTGTTTTTT	CASSSTGSNTGELFF	-	TRBV7-2	TRBJ2-2	-
TGCGCCAGCAGCCAAGATAACAGCCTAGGGGAGCTGTTTTTT	CASSQDNSLGELFF	-	TRBV4-3	TRBJ2-2	-
TGTGCCAGCAGGGGGGGACAGGTGGAAAATTCACCCCTCCACTTT	CASRGGQVENSPLHF	few	TRBV2	TRBJ1-6	TRBD1
TGCAGCGTCTGGGGACAGGGAGATGGCTACACCTTC	CSVWGQGDGYTF	-	TRBV29-1	TRBJ1-2	TRBD1
TGTGCCAGCAGCCCACGCAGGGATCAGCCCCAGCATTTT	CASSPRRDQPQHF	-	TRBV3-1/TRBV3-2	TRBJ1-5	-
TGTGCCAGCAGCCCGACAGGGAATGCCGGGGAGCTGTTTTTT	CASSPTGNAGELFF	-	TRBV7-9	TRBJ2-2	TRBD1
TGCGCCAGCAGCCAACCCGGGATGGGAGGAGTTAACTATGGCTACACCTTC	CASSQPGMGGVNYGYTF	-	TRBV4-1	TRBJ1-2	-
TGTGCCGGCCTCTACAGTCTTTGGGATACGCAGTATTTT	CAGLYSLWDTQYF	-	TRBV2	TRBJ2-3	-
TGTGCCATCAGTGAGGCTCGGGGGGCCGGCAATGAGCAGTTCTTC	CAISEARGAGNEQFF	-	TRBV10-3	TRBJ2-1	-
TGTGCCAGCAGCCAAACTCTGAGGTTGGACTTC	CASSQTLRLDF	-	TRBV7-2	TRBJ2-7	-
TGCGCCAGCAGTGCCGTAGCGGGGGGATCCACCGGGGAGCTGTTTTTT	CASSAVAGGSTGELFF	few	TRBV10-1	TRBJ2-2	TRBD2
TGTGCCAGCAGTTCCTCCAAGACAGTAAATAATGAAAAACTGTTTTTT	CASSSSKTVNNEKLFF	-	TRBV27	TRBJ1-4	-